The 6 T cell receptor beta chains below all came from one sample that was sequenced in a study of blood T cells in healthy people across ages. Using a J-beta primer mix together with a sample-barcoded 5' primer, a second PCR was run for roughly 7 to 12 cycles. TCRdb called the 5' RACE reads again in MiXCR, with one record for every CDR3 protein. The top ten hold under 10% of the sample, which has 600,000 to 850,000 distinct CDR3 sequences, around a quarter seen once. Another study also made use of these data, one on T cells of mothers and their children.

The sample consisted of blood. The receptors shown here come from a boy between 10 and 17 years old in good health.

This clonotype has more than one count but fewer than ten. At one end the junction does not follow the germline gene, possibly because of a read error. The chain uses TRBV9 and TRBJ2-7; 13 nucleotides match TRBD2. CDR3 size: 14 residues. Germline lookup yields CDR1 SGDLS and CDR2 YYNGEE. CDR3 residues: CASSVGTSGRQQYF. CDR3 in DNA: TGTGCCAGCAGCGTAGGGACTAGCGGGAGACAGCAATACTTC.

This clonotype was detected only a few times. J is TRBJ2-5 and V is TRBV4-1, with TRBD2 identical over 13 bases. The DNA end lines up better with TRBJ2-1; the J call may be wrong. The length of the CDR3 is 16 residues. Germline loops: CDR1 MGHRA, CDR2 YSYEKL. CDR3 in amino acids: CASSQERTSGSNEQFF. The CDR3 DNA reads TGCGCCAGCAGCCAAGAAAGGACTAGCGGGAGTAATGAGCAGTTCTTC.

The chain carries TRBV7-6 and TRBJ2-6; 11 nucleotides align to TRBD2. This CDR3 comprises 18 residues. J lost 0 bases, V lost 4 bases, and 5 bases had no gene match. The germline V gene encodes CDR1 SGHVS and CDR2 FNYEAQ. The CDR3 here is CASSYQTSGDSGANVLTF. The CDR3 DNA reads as TGTGCCAGCAGCTACCAGACTAGCGGGGACTCTGGGGCCAACGTCCTGACTTTC.

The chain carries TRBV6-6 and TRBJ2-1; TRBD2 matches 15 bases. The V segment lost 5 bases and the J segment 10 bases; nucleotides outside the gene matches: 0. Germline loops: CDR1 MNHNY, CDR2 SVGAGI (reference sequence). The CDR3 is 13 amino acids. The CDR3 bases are TGTGCCAGCAGTGGACTAGCGGGAGGGGAGCAGTTCTTC. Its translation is CASSGLAGGEQFF.

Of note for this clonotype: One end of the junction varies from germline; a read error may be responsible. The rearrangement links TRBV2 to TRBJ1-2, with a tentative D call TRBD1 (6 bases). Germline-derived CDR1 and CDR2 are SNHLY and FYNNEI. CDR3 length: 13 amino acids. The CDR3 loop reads CASSEAEIGGCTF. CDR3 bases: TGTGCCAGCAGTGAAGCGGAGATCGGGGGCTGCACCTTC. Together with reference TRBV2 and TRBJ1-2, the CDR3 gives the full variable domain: EPEVTQTPSHQVTQMGQEVILRCVPISNHLYFYWYRQILGQKVEFLVSFYNNEISEKSEIFDDQFSVERPDGSNFTLKIRSTKLEDSAMYFCASSEAEIGGCTFGSGTRLTVV.

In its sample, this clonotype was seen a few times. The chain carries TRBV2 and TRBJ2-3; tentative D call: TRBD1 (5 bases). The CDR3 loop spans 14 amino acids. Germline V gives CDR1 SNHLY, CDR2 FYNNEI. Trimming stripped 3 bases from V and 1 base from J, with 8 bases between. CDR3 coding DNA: TGTGCCAGCAGTGACAGGGTCCGCACAGATACGCAGTATTTT. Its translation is CASSDRVRTDTQYF.